The rows below give T cell receptor beta chains drawn from one sample of a study of OX40 agonist ivuxolimab in advanced cancers. Generated by immunoSEQ multiplex PCR, the TCRdb table keeps only in-frame clones and is missing some. The data contain fewer than 70,000 clones, under 95% of them singletons. Sample: CD4+ or CD8+ T cells sorted from blood, taken in a trial of the OX40 agonist ivuxolimab. The receptors derive from an adult with an advanced solid tumor such as melanoma, head and neck, liver or kidney cancer. The CDR3 runs from the conserved cysteine through the conserved F or W. Each record gives: V gene, J gene, D gene, clone size, CDR3 protein, CDR3 DNA. D genes are given only for firm matches. Some rows have no size entry. The others give once, few or many, or a class for an expanded clone.

V: TRBV19; J: TRBJ2-7; D: TRBD1; size: NA; CDR3: CASSNQGQGAALVGTYEQYF; DNA: TGTGCCAGTAGTAACCAAGGACAGGGAGCGGCTCTAGTAGGCACCTACGAGCAGTACTTC
V: TRBV27; J: TRBJ2-5; D: NA; size: NA; CDR3: CASTSLGRSRETQYF; DNA: TGTGCCAGCACCAGTCTAGGGAGATCTCGGGAGACCCAGTACTTC
V: TRBV28; J: TRBJ2-1; D: NA; size: once; CDR3: CASSLPTRNEQFF; DNA: TGTGCCAGCAGTTTACCGACCAGGAATGAGCAGTTCTTC
V: TRBV7-9; J: TRBJ2-1; D: NA; size: NA; CDR3: CASSSKGANYNEQFF; DNA: TGTGCCAGCAGCTCCAAGGGAGCCAACTACAATGAGCAGTTCTTC
V: TRBV6-4; J: TRBJ2-7; D: TRBD2; size: NA; CDR3: CASSDQAGACYEQYF; DNA: TGTGCCAGCAGTGATCAAGCGGGAGCTTGCTACGAGCAGTACTTC
V: TRBV7-2; J: TRBJ2-5; D: TRBD2; size: NA; CDR3: CASSLQLAGGHSETQYF; DNA: TGTGCCAGCAGCTTACAGCTAGCGGGAGGACATTCGGAGACCCAGTACTTC
V: TRBV5-1; J: TRBJ2-7; D: NA; size: NA; CDR3: CASSLDYEQYF; DNA: TGCGCCAGCAGCTTGGACTACGAGCAGTACTTC
V: TRBV6-5; J: TRBJ1-2; D: NA; size: NA; CDR3: CASSYDSQAIGYGYTF; DNA: TGTGCCAGCAGTTACGACTCACAGGCAATCGGTTATGGCTACACCTTC
V: TRBV6-1; J: TRBJ2-2; D: NA; size: NA; CDR3: CASSISWTGELFF; DNA: TGTGCCAGCAGTATATCTTGGACCGGGGAGCTGTTTTTT
V: TRBV7-8; J: TRBJ2-1; D: TRBD2; size: NA; CDR3: CASNEASGYNEQFF; DNA: TGTGCCAGCAACGAGGCTAGCGGGTACAATGAGCAGTTCTTC
V: TRBV25-1; J: TRBJ2-7; D: TRBD2; size: NA; CDR3: CASSGSSGRGRLGYEQYF; DNA: TGTGCCAGCAGTGGGTCTAGCGGGAGGGGAAGACTTGGCTACGAGCAGTACTTC
V: TRBV19; J: TRBJ2-7; D: NA; size: once; CDR3: CASSMGHLGITYEQYF; DNA: TGTGCCAGTAGTATGGGGCATCTGGGAATTACCTACGAGCAGTACTTC
V: TRBV6-9; J: TRBJ2-7; D: TRBD2; size: once; CDR3: CASSYGGLAGPYEQYF; DNA: TGTGCCAGCAGTTATGGGGGACTAGCGGGACCCTACGAGCAGTACTTC
V: TRBV9; J: TRBJ2-3; D: NA; size: NA; CDR3: CASSPQQSWGTDTQYF; DNA: TGTGCCAGCAGCCCCCAACAATCGTGGGGCACAGATACGCAGTATTTT
V: TRBV27; J: TRBJ2-2; D: TRBD2; size: NA; CDR3: CASGVAGGTTEELFF; DNA: TGTGCCAGCGGTGTAGCGGGAGGAACCACCGAGGAGCTGTTTTTT
V: TRBV27; J: TRBJ2-2; D: NA; size: NA; CDR3: CASSFSANTGELFF; DNA: TGTGCCAGCAGTTTCAGCGCGAACACCGGGGAGCTGTTTTTT
V: TRBV5-1; J: TRBJ2-7; D: NA; size: NA; CDR3: CASSGYSSGTQTYEQYF; DNA: TGCGCCAGCAGCGGGTACAGTTCCGGGACACAGACCTACGAGCAGTACTTC
V: TRBV27; J: TRBJ2-2; D: NA; size: NA; CDR3: CASSFGGLNTGELFF; DNA: TGTGCCAGCAGTTTCGGGGGTCTGAACACCGGGGAGCTGTTTTTT
V: TRBV12-5; J: TRBJ1-1; D: NA; size: NA; CDR3: CASGFQVNTEAFF; DNA: TGTGCTAGTGGTTTTCAGGTGAACACTGAAGCTTTCTTT
V: TRBV5-6; J: TRBJ2-1; D: NA; size: NA; CDR3: CASSLMGAPDNEQFF; DNA: TGTGCCAGCAGCTTGATGGGGGCCCCAGACAATGAGCAGTTCTTC
V: TRBV6-1; J: TRBJ2-2; D: NA; size: NA; CDR3: CASSEGDDTGELFF; DNA: TGTGCCAGCAGTGAAGGTGACGACACCGGGGAGCTGTTTTTT
V: TRBV29-1; J: TRBJ1-2; D: NA; size: NA; CDR3: CSATGLSNYGYTF; DNA: TGCAGCGCTACAGGCCTCTCTAACTATGGCTACACCTTC
V: TRBV6-1; J: TRBJ2-5; D: NA; size: NA; CDR3: CASSEMGTWADETQYF; DNA: TGTGCCAGCAGTGAAATGGGGACATGGGCGGACGAGACCCAGTACTTC
V: TRBV9; J: TRBJ2-1; D: TRBD2; size: NA; CDR3: CASSVKVAGPNNEQFF; DNA: TGTGCCAGCAGCGTAAAGGTAGCGGGGCCTAACAATGAGCAGTTCTTC
V: TRBV2; J: TRBJ2-1; D: NA; size: NA; CDR3: CATSTTEYNEQFF; DNA: TGTGCCACGTCTACGACGGAGTACAATGAGCAGTTCTTC
V: TRBV7-9; J: TRBJ2-1; D: NA; size: NA; CDR3: CASSVMDGDNEQFF; DNA: TGTGCCAGCAGCGTTATGGACGGAGACAATGAGCAGTTCTTC
V: TRBV27; J: TRBJ2-1; D: TRBD2; size: NA; CDR3: CASSLDSGRGEQFF; DNA: TGTGCCAGCAGTTTGGACTCGGGGAGGGGTGAGCAGTTCTTC
V: TRBV23-1; J: TRBJ2-1; D: NA; size: NA; CDR3: CASSQLIPGVEQFF; DNA: TGCGCCAGCAGTCAGCTTATTCCAGGGGTTGAGCAGTTCTTC
V: TRBV28; J: TRBJ2-3; D: TRBD2; size: NA; CDR3: CASSLLGSAGVRERDTQYF; DNA: TGTGCCAGCAGTTTATTGGGTTCAGCGGGAGTTAGAGAACGGGATACGCAGTATTTT
V: TRBV6-1; J: TRBJ1-2; D: NA; size: NA; CDR3: CASSAELLRFGYTF; DNA: TGTGCCAGCAGTGCAGAACTGTTAAGGTTTGGCTACACCTTC
V: TRBV2; J: TRBJ2-1; D: TRBD2; size: NA; CDR3: CASLLAGVNEQFF; DNA: TGTGCCAGCCTCCTAGCGGGAGTGAATGAGCAGTTCTTC
V: TRBV4-3; J: TRBJ2-1; D: TRBD2; size: once; CDR3: CASSQDLGASGPYNEQFF; DNA: TGCGCCAGCAGCCAGGACCTGGGGGCTAGCGGGCCCTACAATGAGCAGTTCTTC
V: TRBV6-6; J: TRBJ2-3; D: TRBD2; size: NA; CDR3: CASSYGGAGYTDTQYF; DNA: TGTGCCAGCAGTTACGGGGGAGCGGGGTACACAGATACGCAGTATTTT
V: TRBV6-5; J: TRBJ2-2; D: NA; size: NA; CDR3: CASSLGETGELFF; DNA: TGTGCCAGCAGTCTCGGCGAAACCGGGGAGCTGTTTTTT
V: TRBV7-6; J: TRBJ2-1; D: TRBD1; size: NA; CDR3: CASSLDRGLDREQFF; DNA: TGTGCCAGCAGCTTAGACAGGGGGCTGGATCGTGAGCAGTTCTTC
V: TRBV7-6; J: TRBJ2-7; D: NA; size: NA; CDR3: CASSLASGAMYEQYF; DNA: TGTGCCAGCAGCTTGGCTTCGGGGGCGATGTACGAGCAGTACTTC
V: TRBV27; J: TRBJ2-1; D: TRBD1; size: NA; CDR3: CASSLSGQGVYNEQFF; DNA: TGTGCCAGCAGTTTATCGGGACAGGGGGTATACAATGAGCAGTTCTTC
V: TRBV27; J: TRBJ2-1; D: NA; size: few; CDR3: CASGGPVYNEQFF; DNA: TGTGCCAGCGGAGGGCCGGTGTACAATGAGCAGTTCTTC
V: TRBV7-6; J: TRBJ2-2; D: NA; size: NA; CDR3: CASSLDPMGLGNTGELFF; DNA: TGTGCCAGCAGCTTAGATCCCATGGGGCTAGGCAACACCGGGGAGCTGTTTTTT
V: TRBV5-1; J: TRBJ1-3; D: TRBD1; size: once; CDR3: CASSWPEEGAYGNTIYF; DNA: TGCGCCAGCAGCTGGCCCGAGGAGGGGGCTTATGGAAACACCATATATTTT
V: TRBV4-1; J: TRBJ2-2; D: NA; size: NA; CDR3: CASSQDWETGELFF; DNA: TGCGCCAGCAGCCAAGACTGGGAGACCGGGGAGCTGTTTTTT
V: TRBV27; J: TRBJ1-2; D: NA; size: NA; CDR3: CASSFSGVYGYTF; DNA: TGTGCCAGCAGTTTTTCAGGGGTCTATGGCTACACCTTC